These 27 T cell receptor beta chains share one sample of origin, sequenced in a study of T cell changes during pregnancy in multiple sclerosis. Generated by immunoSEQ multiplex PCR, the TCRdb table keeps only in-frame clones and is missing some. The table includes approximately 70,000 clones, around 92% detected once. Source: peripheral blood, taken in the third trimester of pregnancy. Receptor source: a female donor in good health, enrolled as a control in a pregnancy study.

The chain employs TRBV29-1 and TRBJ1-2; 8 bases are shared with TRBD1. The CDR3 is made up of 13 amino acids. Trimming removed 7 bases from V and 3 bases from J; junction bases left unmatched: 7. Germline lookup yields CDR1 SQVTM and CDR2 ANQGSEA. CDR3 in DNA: TGCAGCGCCTGGACAGGGAGGCACTATGGCTACACCTTC. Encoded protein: CSAWTGRHYGYTF. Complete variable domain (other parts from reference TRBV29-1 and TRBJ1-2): SAVISQKPSRDICQRGTSLTIQCQVDSQVTMMFWYRQQPGQSLTLIATANQGSEATYESGFVIDKFPISRPNLTFSTLTVSNMSPEDSSIYLCSAWTGRHYGYTFGSGTRLTVV.

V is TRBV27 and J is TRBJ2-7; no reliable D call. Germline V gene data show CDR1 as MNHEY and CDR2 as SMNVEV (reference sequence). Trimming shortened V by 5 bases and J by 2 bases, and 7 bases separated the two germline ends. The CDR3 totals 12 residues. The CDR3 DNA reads TGTGCCAGCAGTACTGCCCCCTACGAGCAGTACTTC. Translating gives CASSTAPYEQYF.

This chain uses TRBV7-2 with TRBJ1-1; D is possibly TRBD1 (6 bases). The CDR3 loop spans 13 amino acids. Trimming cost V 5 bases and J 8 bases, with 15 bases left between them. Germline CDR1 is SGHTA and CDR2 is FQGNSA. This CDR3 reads CASSPPITGEAFF. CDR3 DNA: TGTGCCAGCAGCCCGCCGATAACAGGGGAAGCTTTCTTT. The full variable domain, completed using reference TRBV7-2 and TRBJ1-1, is GAGVSQSPSNKVTEKGKDVELRCDPISGHTALYWYRQSLGQGLEFLIYFQGNSAPDKSGLPSDRFSAERTGGSVSTLTIQRTQQEDSAVYLCASSPPITGEAFFGQGTRLTVV.

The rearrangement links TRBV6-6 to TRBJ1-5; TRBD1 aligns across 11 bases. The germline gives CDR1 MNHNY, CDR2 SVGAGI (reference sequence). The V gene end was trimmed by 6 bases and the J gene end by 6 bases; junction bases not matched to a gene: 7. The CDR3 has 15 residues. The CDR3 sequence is CASSNRGQGGQPQHF. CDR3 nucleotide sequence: TGTGCCAGCAGCAACAGGGGACAGGGGGGTCAGCCCCAGCATTTT.

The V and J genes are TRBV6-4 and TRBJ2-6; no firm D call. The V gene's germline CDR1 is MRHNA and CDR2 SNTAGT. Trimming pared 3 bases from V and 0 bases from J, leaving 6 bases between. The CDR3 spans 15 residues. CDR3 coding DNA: TGTGCCAGCAGTGAGGCAGGCTCTGGGGCCAACGTCCTGACTTTC. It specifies CASSEAGSGANVLTF.

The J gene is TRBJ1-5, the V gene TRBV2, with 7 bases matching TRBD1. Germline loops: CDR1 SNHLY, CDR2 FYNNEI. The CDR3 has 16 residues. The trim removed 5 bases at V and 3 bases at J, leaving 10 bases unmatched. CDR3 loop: CASSSWTGGNNQPQHF. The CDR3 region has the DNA TGTGCCAGCAGTTCGTGGACAGGCGGTAACAATCAGCCCCAGCATTTT.

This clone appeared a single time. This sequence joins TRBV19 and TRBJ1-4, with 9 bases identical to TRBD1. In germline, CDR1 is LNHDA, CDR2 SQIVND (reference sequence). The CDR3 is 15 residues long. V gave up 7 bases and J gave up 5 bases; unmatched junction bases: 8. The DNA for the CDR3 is TGTGCCAGTACCCTCCAGGGGACAGGGAATGAAAAACTGTTTTTT. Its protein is CASTLQGTGNEKLFF. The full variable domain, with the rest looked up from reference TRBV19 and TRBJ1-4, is DGGITQSPKYLFRKEGQNVTLSCEQNLNHDAMYWYRQDPGQGLRLIYYSQIVNDFQKGDIAEGYSVSREKKESFPLTVTSAQKNPTAFYLCASTLQGTGNEKLFFGSGTQLSVL.

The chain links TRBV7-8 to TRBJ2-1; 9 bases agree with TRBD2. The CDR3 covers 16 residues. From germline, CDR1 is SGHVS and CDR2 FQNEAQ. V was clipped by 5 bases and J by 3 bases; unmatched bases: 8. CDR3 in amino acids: CASSPPAGGIYNEQFF. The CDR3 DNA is TGTGCCAGCAGCCCCCCGGCGGGAGGGATCTACAATGAGCAGTTCTTC.

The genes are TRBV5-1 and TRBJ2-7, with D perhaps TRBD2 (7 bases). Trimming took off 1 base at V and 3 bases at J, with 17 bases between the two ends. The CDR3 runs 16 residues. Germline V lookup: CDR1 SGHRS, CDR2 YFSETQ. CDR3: CASSLLGGDKRYEQYF. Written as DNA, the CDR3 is TGCGCCAGCAGCTTGTTGGGAGGGGACAAGCGCTACGAGCAGTACTTC.

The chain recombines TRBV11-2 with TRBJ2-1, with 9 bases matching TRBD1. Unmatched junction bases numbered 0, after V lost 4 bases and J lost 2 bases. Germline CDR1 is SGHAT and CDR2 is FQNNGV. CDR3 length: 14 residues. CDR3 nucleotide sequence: TGTGCCAGCAGCTGGGACAGGGCCTACAATGAGCAGTTCTTC. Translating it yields CASSWDRAYNEQFF. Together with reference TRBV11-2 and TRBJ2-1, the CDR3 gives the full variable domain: EAGVAQSPRYKIIEKRQSVAFWCNPISGHATLYWYQQILGQGPKLLIQFQNNGVVDDSQLPKDRFSAERLKGVDSTLKIQPAKLEDSAVYLCASSWDRAYNEQFFGPGTRLTVL.

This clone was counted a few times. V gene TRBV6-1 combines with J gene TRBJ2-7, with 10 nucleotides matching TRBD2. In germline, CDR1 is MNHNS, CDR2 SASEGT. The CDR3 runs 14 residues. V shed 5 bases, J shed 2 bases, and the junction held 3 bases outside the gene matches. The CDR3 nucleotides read TGTGCCAGCAGTAAGCGGGAGGGTACCTACGAGCAGTACTTC. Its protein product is CASSKREGTYEQYF.

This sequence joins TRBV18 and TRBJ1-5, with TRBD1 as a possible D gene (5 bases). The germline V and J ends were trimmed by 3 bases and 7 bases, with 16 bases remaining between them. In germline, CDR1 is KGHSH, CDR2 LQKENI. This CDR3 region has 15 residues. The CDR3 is CASSPGRVPGQPQHF. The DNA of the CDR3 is TGTGCCAGCTCACCTGGACGGGTACCAGGGCAGCCCCAGCATTTT.

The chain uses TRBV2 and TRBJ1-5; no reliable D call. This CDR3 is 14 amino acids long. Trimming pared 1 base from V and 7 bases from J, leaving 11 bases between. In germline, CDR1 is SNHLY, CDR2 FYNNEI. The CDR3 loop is CASSEVAGGQPQHF. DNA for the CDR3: TGTGCCAGCAGTGAAGTGGCCGGAGGGCAGCCCCAGCATTTT. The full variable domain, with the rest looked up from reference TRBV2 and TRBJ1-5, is EPEVTQTPSHQVTQMGQEVILRCVPISNHLYFYWYRQILGQKVEFLVSFYNNEISEKSEIFDDQFSVERPDGSNFTLKIRSTKLEDSAMYFCASSEVAGGQPQHFGDGTRLSIL.

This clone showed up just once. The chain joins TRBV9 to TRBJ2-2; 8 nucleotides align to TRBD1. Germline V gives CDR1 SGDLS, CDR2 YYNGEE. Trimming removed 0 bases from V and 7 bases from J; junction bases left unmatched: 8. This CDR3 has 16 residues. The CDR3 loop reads CASSVATGQASGELFF. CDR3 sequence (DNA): TGTGCCAGCAGCGTAGCTACGGGACAGGCCAGCGGGGAGCTGTTTTTT.

The CDR3 DNA is TGTGCCACCCTCCCCCCAGGGATTCCTAACACTGAAGCTTTCTTT. Its protein product is CATLPPGIPNTEAFF. This chain uses TRBV25-1 with TRBJ1-1, with a possible D match to TRBD1 (5 bases). Germline CDR1 is MGHDK and CDR2 is SYGVNS. The CDR3 extends over 15 amino acids. The V and J ends lost 10 bases and 2 bases respectively, with 20 bases between them.

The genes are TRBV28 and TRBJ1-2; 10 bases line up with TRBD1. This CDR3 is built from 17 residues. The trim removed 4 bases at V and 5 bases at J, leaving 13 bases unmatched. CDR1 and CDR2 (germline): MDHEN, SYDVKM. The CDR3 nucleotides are TGTGCCAGCAGTTCGTCACCCGGGACAGGGGTTAGTTATGGCTACACCTTC. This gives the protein CASSSSPGTGVSYGYTF.

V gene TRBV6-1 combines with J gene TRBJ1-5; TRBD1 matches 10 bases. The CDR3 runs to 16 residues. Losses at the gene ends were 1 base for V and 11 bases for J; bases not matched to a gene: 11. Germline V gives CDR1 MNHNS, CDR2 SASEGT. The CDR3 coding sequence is TGTGCCAGCAGTGAAGGGTTCCGGGACAGGGGTAGGGCCCAGCATTTT. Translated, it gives CASSEGFRDRGRAQHF.

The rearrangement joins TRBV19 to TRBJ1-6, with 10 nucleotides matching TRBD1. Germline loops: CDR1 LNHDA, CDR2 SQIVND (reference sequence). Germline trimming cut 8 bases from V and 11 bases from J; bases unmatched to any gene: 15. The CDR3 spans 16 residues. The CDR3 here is CASRTGGEIMFTPLHF. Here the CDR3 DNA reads TGTGCCAGTCGGACAGGGGGAGAGATCATGTTCACACCCCTCCACTTT.

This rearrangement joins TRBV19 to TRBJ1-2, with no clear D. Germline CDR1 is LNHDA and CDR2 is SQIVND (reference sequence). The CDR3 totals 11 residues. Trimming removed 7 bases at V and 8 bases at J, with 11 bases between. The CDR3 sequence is CASKEVWGYTF. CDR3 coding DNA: TGTGCCAGTAAAGAGGTCTGGGGCTACACCTTC. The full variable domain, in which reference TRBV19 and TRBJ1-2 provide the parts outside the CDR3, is DGGITQSPKYLFRKEGQNVTLSCEQNLNHDAMYWYRQDPGQGLRLIYYSQIVNDFQKGDIAEGYSVSREKKESFPLTVTSAQKNPTAFYLCASKEVWGYTFGSGTRLTVV.

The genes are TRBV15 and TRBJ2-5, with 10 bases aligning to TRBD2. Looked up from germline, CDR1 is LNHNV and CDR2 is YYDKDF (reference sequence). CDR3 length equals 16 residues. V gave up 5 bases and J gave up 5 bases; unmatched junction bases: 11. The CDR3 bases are TGTGCCACCAGCGGGGGACTAGCGCAAACCGCGGAGACCCAGTACTTC. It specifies CATSGGLAQTAETQYF.

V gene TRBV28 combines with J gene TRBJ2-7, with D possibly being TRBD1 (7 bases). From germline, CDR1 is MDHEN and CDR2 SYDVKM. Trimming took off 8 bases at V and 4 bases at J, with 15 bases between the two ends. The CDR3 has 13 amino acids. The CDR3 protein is CASHAGGLYEQYF. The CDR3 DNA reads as TGTGCCAGCCATGCAGGGGGGCTGTACGAGCAGTACTTC. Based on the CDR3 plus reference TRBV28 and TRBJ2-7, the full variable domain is DVKVTQSSRYLVKRTGEKVFLECVQDMDHENMFWYRQDPGLGLRLIYFSYDVKMKEKGDIPEGYSVSREKKERFSLILESASTNQTSMYLCASHAGGLYEQYFGPGTRLTVT.

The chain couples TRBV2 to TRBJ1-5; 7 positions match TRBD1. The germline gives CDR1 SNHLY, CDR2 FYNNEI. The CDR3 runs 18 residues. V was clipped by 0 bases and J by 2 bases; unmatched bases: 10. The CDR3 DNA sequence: TGTGCCAGCAGTGAAGCTTGGGGGACAGCGGTGGGCAATCAGCCCCAGCATTTT. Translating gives CASSEAWGTAVGNQPQHF.

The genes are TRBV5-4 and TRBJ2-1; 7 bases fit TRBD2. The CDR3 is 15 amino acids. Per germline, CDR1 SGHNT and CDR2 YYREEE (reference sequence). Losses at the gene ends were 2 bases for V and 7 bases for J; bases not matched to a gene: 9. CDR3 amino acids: CASSFGGSPGNEQFF. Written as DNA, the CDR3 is TGTGCCAGCAGCTTTGGCGGGAGCCCCGGGAATGAGCAGTTCTTC.

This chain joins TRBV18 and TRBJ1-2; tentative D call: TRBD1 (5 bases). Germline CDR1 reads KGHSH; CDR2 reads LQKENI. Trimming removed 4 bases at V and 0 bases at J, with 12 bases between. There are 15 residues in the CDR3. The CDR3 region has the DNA TGTGCCAGCTCACAGAGCGTGGGGCCTAACTATGGCTACACCTTC. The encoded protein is CASSQSVGPNYGYTF.

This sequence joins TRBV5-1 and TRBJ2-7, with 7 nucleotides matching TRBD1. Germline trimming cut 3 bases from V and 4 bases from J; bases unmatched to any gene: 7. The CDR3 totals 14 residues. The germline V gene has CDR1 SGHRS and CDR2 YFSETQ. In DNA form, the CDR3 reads TGCGCCAGCAGCTCTCCGGGACAGTATTACGAGCAGTACTTC. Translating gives CASSSPGQYYEQYF.

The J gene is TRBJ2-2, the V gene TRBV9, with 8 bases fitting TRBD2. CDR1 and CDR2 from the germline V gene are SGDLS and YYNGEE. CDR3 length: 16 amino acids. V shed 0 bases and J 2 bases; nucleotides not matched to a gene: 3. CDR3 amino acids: CASSVDAGGNTGELFF. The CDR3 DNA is TGTGCCAGCAGCGTAGATGCGGGGGGCAACACCGGGGAGCTGTTTTTT.

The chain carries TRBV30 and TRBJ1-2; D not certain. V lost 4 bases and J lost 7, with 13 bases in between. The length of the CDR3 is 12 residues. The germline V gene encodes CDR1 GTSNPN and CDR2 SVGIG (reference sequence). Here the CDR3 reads CAWTVGGPGYTF. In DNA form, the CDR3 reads TGTGCCTGGACCGTGGGAGGGCCTGGCTACACCTTC.